The present T cell receptor (beta chain) was sequenced within a study of vaccination and CD4 T cells after COVID-19. Background on the study: Overlapping spike peptides served as the stimulus for the cells. These peptides came from SARS-CoV-2 and from the common cold coronaviruses HCoV-NL63, HCoV-OC43 and HCoV-229E. Study results and limitations: The great majority, 304 of 307 vaccine-specific clones, proved spike mono-reactive in convalescent patients.

The germline CDR1 and CDR2 sequences are MNHEY and SVGEGT. J was trimmed by 4 bases and V by 8 bases; bases with no gene match: 8. This CDR3 is 15 amino acids long. The Oncomine TCR Beta short-read assay was applied to DNA of cultured CD4+ T cells. TCRdb re-derived calls from the PCR reads in MiXCR, one entry per CDR3 protein. The sample holds more than 10,000 distinct CDR3 sequences, about 56% seen once. About this clonotype: Its antigen is not identified.

The treatment denotes: roughly 11-day PBMC culture with coronavirus spike peptide pools or control peptides (ViraFEST assay). Expanded clonotypes were found by TCR sequencing after peptide-pool stimulation (ViraFEST). The chain carries TRBV6-2 or TRBV6-3 and TRBJ2-5; 12 bases are shared with TRBD2. Sequencing used CD4+ T cells from blood, cultured in vitro. The receptor was derived from a human donor who had recovered from COVID-19. As DNA, the CDR3 is TGTGCCAGCTCCAACGAGGGACTAGCGGGAGAGACCCAGTACTTC. Translating it yields CASSNEGLAGETQYF.